The 18 T cell receptor beta chains below all came from one sample that was sequenced in a study of blood T cell repertoires in COVID-19. Measured with immunoSEQ multiplex PCR; TCRdb has only the in-frame clones, and not every one. This table holds about 40,000 clones, around 84% found once. The sample consisted of peripheral blood. Source of these receptors: a human donor in a cohort sampled during active COVID-19.

The count of this clone is one. The V gene is TRBV18, the J gene TRBJ2-2; TRBD1 agrees at 9 bases. Germline V gene data show CDR1 as KGHSH and CDR2 as LQKENI. The CDR3 totals 15 residues. V trimming: 3 bases; J trimming: 7 bases; junction bases outside the gene matches: 6. CDR3 loop: CASSPRTGEDGELFF. CDR3 bases: TGTGCCAGCTCACCGCGGACAGGGGAGGACGGGGAGCTGTTTTTT. Looking up the rest from reference TRBV18 and TRBJ2-2 gives the full variable domain: NAGVMQNPRHLVRRRGQEARLRCSPMKGHSHVYWYRQLPEEGLKFMVYLQKENIIDESGMPKERFSAEFPKEGPSILRIQQVVRGDSAAYFCASSPRTGEDGELFFGEGSRLTVL.

This rearrangement joins TRBV5-1 to TRBJ1-5, with 8 bases that match TRBD1. The CDR3 extends over 16 amino acids. Trimming at V came to 2 bases and at J to 1 base, leaving 5 bases not matched to a gene. Per the germline V gene, CDR1 is SGHRS and CDR2 is YFSETQ. The CDR3 spells CASSLPWTGSNQPQHF. CDR3 DNA sequence: TGCGCCAGCAGCTTACCTTGGACAGGGAGCAATCAGCCCCAGCATTTT.

In this sample, this clone turned up once. The chain links TRBV12-5 to TRBJ2-5; 9 positions agree with TRBD2. The length of the CDR3 is 16 residues. V trimming: 3 bases; J trimming: 4 bases; junction bases outside the gene matches: 9. Germline V gene lookup returns CDR1 LGHNT and CDR2 FRNRAP. The CDR3, as DNA: TGTGCTAGTGGTTTTCGGCGGGGGGGCTCCGGAGAGACCCAGTACTTC. Translated, it gives CASGFRRGGSGETQYF.

The CDR3 region is CAISEGQGGEQFF. Written as DNA, the CDR3 is TGTGCCATCAGTGAAGGACAGGGGGGTGAGCAGTTCTTC. The V and J genes are TRBV10-3 and TRBJ2-1; TRBD1 matches 10 bases. The CDR3 runs to 13 residues. CDR1 and CDR2 from the germline V gene are ENHRY and SYGVKD. Unmatched junction bases numbered 2, after V lost 3 bases and J lost 9 bases.

The J gene is TRBJ1-6, the V gene TRBV6-5; 8 bases are shared with TRBD1. V lost 8 bases to trimming and J lost 7 bases; unmatched junction nucleotides: 10. CDR3 length: 15 residues. The germline gives CDR1 MNHEY, CDR2 SVGAGI. CDR3 coding DNA: TGTGCCAGCTGGCCGGGACAGGCCCCGAATTCACCCCTCCACTTT. Translating it yields CASWPGQAPNSPLHF.

J is TRBJ1-1 and V is TRBV5-1; 7 bases are shared with TRBD1. Germline CDR1 reads SGHRS; CDR2 reads YFSETQ. This CDR3 has 13 amino acids. The V segment lost 3 bases and the J segment 7 bases; nucleotides outside the gene matches: 6. The chain's CDR3 is CASSWGQLNEAFF. CDR3 sequence (DNA): TGCGCCAGCAGCTGGGGACAGCTGAATGAAGCTTTCTTT.

Here the CDR3 reads CASTLTSGAPRGGELFF. Here the CDR3 DNA reads TGTGCCAGCACGCTGACTAGCGGGGCTCCTAGGGGCGGGGAGCTGTTTTTT. The chain links TRBV7-9 to TRBJ2-2; 11 positions match TRBD2. Germline trimming cut 7 bases from V and 7 bases from J; bases unmatched to any gene: 14. There are 17 residues in the CDR3. The germline V gene encodes CDR1 SEHNR and CDR2 FQNEAQ (reference sequence).

The rearrangement joins TRBV5-6 to TRBJ2-5, with 10 positions matching TRBD2. Germline values: CDR1 SGHDT, CDR2 YYEEEE. After removal of 2 bases from V and 5 bases from J, the junction contained 6 bases not matched to a gene. The CDR3 is 15 residues long. The CDR3 sequence: CASSLERGGVETQYF. The CDR3 DNA reads as TGTGCCAGCAGCTTAGAGCGGGGGGGCGTCGAGACCCAGTACTTC.

The chain employs TRBV7-9 and TRBJ2-3, with D possibly TRBD1 on 6 matching bases. V gave up 1 base and J gave up 2 bases, with 13 bases separating them. This CDR3 spans 16 amino acids. CDR1 and CDR2 (germline): SEHNR, FQNEAQ (reference sequence). The CDR3 region is CASSLGTGLFTDTQYF. The CDR3 DNA follows: TGTGCCAGCAGCTTAGGTACAGGGTTATTCACAGATACGCAGTATTTT.

The V and J genes are TRBV6-5 and TRBJ2-3; D perhaps matches TRBD1 (5 bases). Trimming took 10 bases from V and 3 from J, leaving 20 bases between them. The CDR3 runs 15 residues. Germline-derived CDR1 and CDR2 are MNHEY and SVGAGI. The DNA of the CDR3 is TGTGCCACGTCCGCCAGGGTTGTTCGGACAGATACGCAGTATTTT. It yields the protein CATSARVVRTDTQYF.

This chain uses TRBV5-1 with TRBJ2-2, with TRBD1 as a possible D gene (6 bases). The CDR3 spans 15 residues. Germline V gene sequence: CDR1 SGHRS, CDR2 YFSETQ. V dropped 1 base and J dropped 3 bases, with 10 bases sitting between them. The CDR3 bases are TGCGCCAGCAGCTTGAGGGGGTCGGACACCGGGGAGCTGTTTTTT. It translates to CASSLRGSDTGELFF.

This clone turned up a few times. CDR3 bases: TGTGCCAGCAGCCCCCTTTCGGGGTCGGACGAGCAGTACTTC. This codes for CASSPLSGSDEQYF. The chain couples TRBV9 to TRBJ2-7; maybe TRBD2 (5 bases). This CDR3 spans 14 amino acids. Germline V CDR1 and CDR2: SGDLS, YYNGEE. Trimming left V 4 bases short and J 5 bases short, with 16 bases between. Full variable domain (missing parts from reference TRBV9 and TRBJ2-7): DSGVTQTPKHLITATGQRVTLRCSPRSGDLSVYWYQQSLDQGLQFLIQYYNGEERAKGNILERFSAQQFPDLHSELNLSSLELGDSALYFCASSPLSGSDEQYFGPGTRLTVT.

This clone came up a few times. The chain carries TRBV6-5 and TRBJ2-3; 12 bases map to TRBD2. Unmatched junction bases numbered 4, after V lost 7 bases and J lost 2 bases. CDR3 length: 15 residues. Germline V gene data show CDR1 as MNHEY and CDR2 as SVGAGI. CDR3 in DNA: TGTGCCAGCAAAGGACTAGCGGGGTCCACAGATACGCAGTATTTT. This translates into CASKGLAGSTDTQYF.

The chain employs TRBV4-2 and TRBJ1-4; D remains unclear. Germline loops: CDR1 LGHNA, CDR2 YNFKEQ. The CDR3 consists of 15 residues. Trimming removed 0 bases from V and 6 bases from J, with 11 bases in between. The CDR3, as DNA: TGTGCCAGCAGCCAAGAGTCCACGAACTATGAAAAACTGTTTTTT. Its protein is CASSQESTNYEKLFF.

The rearrangement uses TRBV10-3 and TRBJ2-5; D may be TRBD2 (5 bases). The length of the CDR3 is 13 residues. CDR1 ENHRY and CDR2 SYGVKD come from the germline V gene. Trimming took off 2 bases at V and 10 bases at J, with 14 bases between the two ends. This CDR3 reads CAISEGRPGSQYF. DNA of the CDR3: TGTGCCATCAGTGAGGGGCGGCCGGGGAGCCAGTACTTC.

The chain couples TRBV2 to TRBJ1-2; D remains ambiguous. Germline V gene data show CDR1 as SNHLY and CDR2 as FYNNEI. This CDR3 is 11 amino acids long. Between the trimmed V and J ends, which lost 7 bases and 8 bases, there was a span of 11 bases. CDR3 region: CASTEGGGYTF. The CDR3 region has the DNA TGTGCCAGCACGGAGGGCGGAGGCTACACCTTC.

Details on this clone: Other DNA sequences of this sample code for an identical CDR3. V and J are TRBV6-1 and TRBJ1-3; D is possibly TRBD1 (5 bases). The CDR3 totals 15 residues. V was shortened by 1 base and J by 0 bases, with 7 bases between the two germline ends. Germline CDR1 is MNHNS and CDR2 is SASEGT. The CDR3 is CASSEDRNSGNTIYF. The CDR3 DNA is TGTGCCAGCAGTGAAGACAGGAACTCTGGAAACACCATATATTTT.

DNA for the CDR3: TGTGCCAGCAGAGGCAGGGGGCTGTCTAGGGGCTACACCTTC. It codes for CASRGRGLSRGYTF. This chain links TRBV7-3 with TRBJ1-2, with 8 bases matching TRBD1. The CDR3 is 14 amino acids. V lost 6 bases to trimming and J lost 8 bases; unmatched junction nucleotides: 11. Germline V gene data show CDR1 as SGHTA and CDR2 as FQGTGA.